The clone carrying this T cell receptor beta chain was seen ten or more times. This record belongs to a study of neurological immune-mediated disorders. Healthy controls comprised blood bank volunteers in Maryland, USA. V was clipped by 5 bases and J by 3 bases, with 14 bases between them. The CDR3 loop spans 15 amino acids. As for the cDNA, it was generated by 5'RACE with 10-nucleotide random UMIs. A single record per CDR3 protein comes from TCRdb applying MiXCR to the 5' RACE reads. There are some 50,000 distinct CDR3 sequences in the sample; over 15% occur only once, and 4% to 4.5% lies in the top ten.

The sequenced sample was PBMCs. V and J are TRBV12-3 or TRBV12-4 and TRBJ1-5, with D unclear. The receptor was derived from a man aged 55 to 69 in good health. The CDR3 coding sequence is TGTGCCAGCAGTCCAACAGCTTCCGCCAATCAGCCCCAGCATTTT. Amino acids: CASSPTASANQPQHF.